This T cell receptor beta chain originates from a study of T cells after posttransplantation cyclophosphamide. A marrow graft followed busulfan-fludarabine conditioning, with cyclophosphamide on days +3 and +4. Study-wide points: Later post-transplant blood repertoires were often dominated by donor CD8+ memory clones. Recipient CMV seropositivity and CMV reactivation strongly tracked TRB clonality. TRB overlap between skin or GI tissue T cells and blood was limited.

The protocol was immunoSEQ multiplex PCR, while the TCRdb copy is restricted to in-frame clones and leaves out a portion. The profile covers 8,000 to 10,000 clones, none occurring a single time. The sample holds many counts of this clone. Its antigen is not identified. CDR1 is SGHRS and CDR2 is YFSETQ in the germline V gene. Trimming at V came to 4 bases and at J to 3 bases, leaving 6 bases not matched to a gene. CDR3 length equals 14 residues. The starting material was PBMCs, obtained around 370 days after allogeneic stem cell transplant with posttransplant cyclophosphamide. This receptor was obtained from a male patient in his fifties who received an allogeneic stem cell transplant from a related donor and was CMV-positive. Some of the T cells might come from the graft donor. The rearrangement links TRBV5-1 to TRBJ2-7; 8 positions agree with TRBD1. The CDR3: CASSQGQGGYEQYF. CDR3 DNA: TGCGCCAGCAGCCAAGGACAGGGCGGCTACGAGCAGTACTTC.